This TCR beta chain was identified in a study of OX40 agonist ivuxolimab in advanced cancers. Study at large: While on treatment, patients had intravenous ivuxolimab at 0.01 to 10 mg/kg every 2 weeks.

A history of autoimmune disease or systemic immunosuppression excluded patients. TCRdb keeps only in-frame clones here, not all; method: immunoSEQ multiplex PCR. The table shows about 61,000 clones, with 70% to 90% occurring only once. The CDR3 covers 18 residues. The J segment lost 10 bases and the V segment lost 3 bases, leaving 16 bases of the junction unmatched. The V gene's germline CDR1 is LGHNA and CDR2 YNFKEQ. The chain links TRBV4-2 to TRBJ2-1, with TRBD2 matching over 12 bases. The source of this sequence is an adult with an advanced solid tumor such as melanoma, head and neck, liver or kidney cancer. This material consisted of CD4+ or CD8+ T cells sorted from blood, taken in a trial of the OX40 agonist ivuxolimab. The CDR3 bases are TGTGCCAGCAGCCAGACCCCCTCTAGCGGGGGGGTTTGGTGGGAGCAGTTCTTC. It codes for CASSQTPSSGGVWWEQFF.